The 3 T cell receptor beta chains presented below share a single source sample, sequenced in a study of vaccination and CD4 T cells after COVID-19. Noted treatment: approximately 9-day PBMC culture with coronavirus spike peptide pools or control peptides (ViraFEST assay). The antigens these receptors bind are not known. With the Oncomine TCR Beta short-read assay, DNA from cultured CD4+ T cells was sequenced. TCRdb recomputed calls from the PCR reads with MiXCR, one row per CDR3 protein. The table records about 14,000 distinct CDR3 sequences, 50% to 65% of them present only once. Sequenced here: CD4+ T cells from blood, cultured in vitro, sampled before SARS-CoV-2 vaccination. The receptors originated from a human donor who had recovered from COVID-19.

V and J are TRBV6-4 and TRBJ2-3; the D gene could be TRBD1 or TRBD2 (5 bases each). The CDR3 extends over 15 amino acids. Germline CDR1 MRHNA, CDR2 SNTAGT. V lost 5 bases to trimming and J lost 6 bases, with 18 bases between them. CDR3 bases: TGTGCCAGCAGTCCACGGGACCGGGGTCGGGATACGCAGTATTTT. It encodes CASSPRDRGRDTQYF.

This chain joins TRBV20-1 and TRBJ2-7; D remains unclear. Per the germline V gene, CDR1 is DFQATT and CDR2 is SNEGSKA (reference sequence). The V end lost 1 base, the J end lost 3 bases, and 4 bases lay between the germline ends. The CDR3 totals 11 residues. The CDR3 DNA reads TGCAGTGCTAGAGGGGTCTACGAGCAGTACTTC. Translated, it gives CSARGVYEQYF.

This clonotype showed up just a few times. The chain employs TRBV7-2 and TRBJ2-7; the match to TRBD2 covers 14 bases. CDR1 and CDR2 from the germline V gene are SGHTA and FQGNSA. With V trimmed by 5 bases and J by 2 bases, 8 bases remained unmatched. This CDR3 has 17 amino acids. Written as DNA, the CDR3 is TGTGCCAGCAGCAGGACTAGCGGGAGGAGCGACCCCTACGAGCAGTACTTC. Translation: CASSRTSGRSDPYEQYF.